This T cell receptor beta chain derives from a study of vaccination effects on CD4 cells after COVID-19. Notes on this clone: The antigen remains unidentified.

The V end lost 5 bases, the J end lost 6 bases, and 13 bases lay between the germline ends. Germline CDR1 and CDR2: KGHSH and LQKENI. This CDR3 contains 13 residues. Clones were sequenced by immunoSEQ multiplex PCR, and TCRdb holds only the in-frame ones, with some missing. Of 78,000 or so clones in the sample, 78% were seen once. Expansion of antigen-specific CD4+ T cells with viral peptide pools was carried out by the ViraFEST assay before sequencing. The authors isolated CD4+ T cells after around nine days of culture. Each vaccine recipient was nucleocapsid antibody negative and had no prior SARS-CoV-2 infection.

Sequencing was performed on CD4+ T cells from PBMCs cultured with SARS-CoV-2 spike peptides, taken before COVID-19 vaccination. This chain joins TRBV18 and TRBJ1-1, with D hard to call. This receptor was obtained from a human donor who received a COVID-19 vaccine. The CDR3 here is CASSNTTQAEAFF. CDR3 DNA: TGTGCCAGCTCAAACACCACCCAGGCTGAAGCTTTCTTT.